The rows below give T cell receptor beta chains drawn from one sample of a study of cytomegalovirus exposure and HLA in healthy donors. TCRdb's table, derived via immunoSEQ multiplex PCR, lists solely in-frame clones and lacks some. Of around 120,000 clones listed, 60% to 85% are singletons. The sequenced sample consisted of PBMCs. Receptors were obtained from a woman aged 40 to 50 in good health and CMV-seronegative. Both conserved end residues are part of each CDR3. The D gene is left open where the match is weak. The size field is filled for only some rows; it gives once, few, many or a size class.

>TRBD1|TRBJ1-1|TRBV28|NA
CASSLSGTANTEAFF
TGTGCCAGCAGTTTATCCGGGACAGCGAACACTGAAGCTTTCTTT
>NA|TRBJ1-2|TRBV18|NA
CASSPNGDYGYTF
TGTGCCAGCTCACCAAACGGGGACTATGGCTACACCTTC
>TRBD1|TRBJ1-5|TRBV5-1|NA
CASSPGQGSNQPQHF
TGCGCCAGCAGCCCCGGACAGGGTAGCAATCAGCCCCAGCATTTT
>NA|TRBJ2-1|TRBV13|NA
CASSWGHRVHSNLTFMFF
TGTGCCAGCAGCTGGGGACACAGGGTGCACTCGAACTTAACGTTCATGTTCTTC
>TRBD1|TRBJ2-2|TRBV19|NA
CASSRGDRETGELFF
TGTGCCAGTAGTAGGGGGGACAGGGAAACCGGGGAGCTGTTTTTT
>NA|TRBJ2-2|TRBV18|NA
CASSPQGTGTGELFF
TGTGCCAGCTCACCCCAGGGGACCGGCACCGGGGAGCTGTTTTTT
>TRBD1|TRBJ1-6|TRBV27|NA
CASMGQGQSPLHF
TGTGCCAGCATGGGACAGGGGCAATCACCCCTCCACTTT
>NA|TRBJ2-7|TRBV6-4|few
CASSDGQTLSYEQYF
TGTGCCAGCAGTGACGGACAGACCCTAAGCTACGAGCAGTACTTC
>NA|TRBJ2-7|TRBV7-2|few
CASSLAGGYEQYF
TGTGCCAGCAGCTTAGCAGGGGGCTACGAGCAGTACTTC
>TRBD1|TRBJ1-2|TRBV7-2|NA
CASSLGHGTAYGYTF
TGTGCCAGCAGCTTAGGTCACGGGACAGCCTATGGCTACACCTTC
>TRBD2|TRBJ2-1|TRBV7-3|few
CASSRGTSGNNEQFF
TGTGCCAGCAGCCGCGGGACTAGCGGAAACAATGAGCAGTTCTTC
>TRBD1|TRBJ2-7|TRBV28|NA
CASSSAGQGVYEQYF
TGTGCCAGCAGTTCGGCCGGACAGGGGGTATACGAGCAGTACTTC
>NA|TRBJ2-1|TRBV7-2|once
CATYPSVATLNEQFF
TGTGCCACCTACCCTAGCGTAGCGACCCTTAATGAGCAGTTCTTC
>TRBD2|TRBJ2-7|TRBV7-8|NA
CASSPMRGSGEQYF
TGTGCCAGCAGCCCAATGCGGGGGTCGGGCGAGCAGTACTTC
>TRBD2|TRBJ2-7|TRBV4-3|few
CASSQGLAGGYEQYF
TGCGCCAGCAGCCAAGGTCTAGCGGGAGGTTACGAGCAGTACTTC
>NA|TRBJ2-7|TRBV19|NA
CASSPDRYEQYF
TGTGCCAGTAGCCCAGACAGATACGAGCAGTACTTC
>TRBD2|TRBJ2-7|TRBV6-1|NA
CASSEKTSASLYEQYF
TGTGCCAGCAGTGAGAAGACTAGCGCTTCCCTCTACGAGCAGTACTTC
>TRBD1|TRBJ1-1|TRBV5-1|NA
CASSWVTGTMNTEAFF
TGCGCCAGCAGCTGGGTGACAGGGACGATGAACACTGAAGCTTTCTTT
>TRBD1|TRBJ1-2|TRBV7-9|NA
CASSLAGTGENYGYTF
TGTGCCAGCAGCTTAGCGGGTACAGGGGAGAACTATGGCTACACCTTC
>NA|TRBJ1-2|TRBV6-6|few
CASSQGGGNYGYTF
TGTGCCAGCAGCCAGGGCGGAGGGAACTATGGCTACACCTTC
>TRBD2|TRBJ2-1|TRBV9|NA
CASSPREGLYNEQFF
TGTGCCAGCAGCCCTCGGGAGGGGCTGTACAATGAGCAGTTCTTC
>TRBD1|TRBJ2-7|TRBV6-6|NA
CASSYDRVPPYEQYF
TGTGCCAGCAGTTACGACAGGGTCCCTCCCTACGAGCAGTACTTC
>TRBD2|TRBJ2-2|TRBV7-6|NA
CASSLNRGSPYTGELFF
TGTGCCAGCAGCTTGAACCGCGGGAGCCCATACACCGGGGAGCTGTTTTTT
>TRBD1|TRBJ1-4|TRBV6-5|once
CASRTGSEKLFF
TGTGCCAGCAGGACAGGGAGTGAAAAACTGTTTTTT
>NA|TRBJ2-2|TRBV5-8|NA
CASTENPGELFF
TGTGCCAGCACCGAGAACCCCGGGGAGCTGTTTTTT
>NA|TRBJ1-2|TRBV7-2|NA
CATSLGQRYGYTF
TGTGCCACCTCCCTCGGACAGCGCTATGGCTACACCTTC
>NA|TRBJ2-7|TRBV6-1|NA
CASSERGRGHEQYF
TGTGCCAGCAGTGAACGCGGCAGGGGCCACGAGCAGTACTTC
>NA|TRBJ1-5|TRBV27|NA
CASSLSGFGQPQHF
TGTGCCAGCAGTTTATCCGGGTTTGGTCAGCCCCAGCATTTT
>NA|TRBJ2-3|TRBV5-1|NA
CASRDTVNLLDTQYF
TGCGCCAGCAGAGATACAGTCAACCTGCTGGATACGCAGTATTTT
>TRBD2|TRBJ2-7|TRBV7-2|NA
CASSPGGAGKYEQYF
TGTGCCAGCAGCCCCGGCGGAGCGGGAAAGTACGAGCAGTACTTC
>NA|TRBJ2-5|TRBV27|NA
CASSPTTQGTQYF
TGTGCCAGCAGCCCAACGACCCAGGGGACCCAGTACTTC
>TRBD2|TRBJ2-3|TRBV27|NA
CASSPRPAGGGTDTQYF
TGTGCCAGCAGTCCCCGACCAGCGGGAGGGGGCACAGATACGCAGTATTTT
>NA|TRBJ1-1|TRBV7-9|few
CASSSGGLSNTEAFF
TGTGCCAGCAGCTCCGGTGGACTCTCGAACACTGAAGCTTTCTTT
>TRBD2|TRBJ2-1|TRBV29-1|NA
CSVGGLAHNEQFF
TGCAGCGTTGGGGGACTAGCACACAATGAGCAGTTCTTC
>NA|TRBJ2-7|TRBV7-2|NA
CASSLVEAGVEQYF
TGTGCCAGCAGCTTAGTAGAAGCCGGAGTAGAGCAGTACTTC
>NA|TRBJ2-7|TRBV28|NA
CASSFAGATYEQYF
TGTGCCAGCAGTTTCGCGGGGGCCACCTACGAGCAGTACTTC
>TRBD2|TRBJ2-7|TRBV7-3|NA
CASSSGGPSYEQYF
TGTGCCAGCAGCTCGGGAGGGCCTTCGTACGAGCAGTACTTC
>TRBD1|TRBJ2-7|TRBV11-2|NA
CASSSGQGREQYF
TGTGCCAGCAGCTCCGGACAGGGTCGTGAGCAGTACTTC
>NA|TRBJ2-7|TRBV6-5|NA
CASSPLNSYEQYF
TGTGCCAGCAGTCCCCTGAACTCCTACGAGCAGTACTTC
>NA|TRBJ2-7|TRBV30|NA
CAWSEGAVTSYEQYF
TGTGCCTGGAGTGAAGGGGCAGTGACGTCCTACGAGCAGTACTTC
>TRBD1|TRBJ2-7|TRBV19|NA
CASSRATGGPPYEQYF
TGTGCCAGTAGTAGAGCTACAGGGGGCCCGCCTTACGAGCAGTACTTC
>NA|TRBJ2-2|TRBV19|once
CASDHGWYTGELFF
TGTGCCAGTGACCACGGGTGGTACACCGGGGAGCTGTTTTTT
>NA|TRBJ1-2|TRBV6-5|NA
CASSYGTSDYGYTF
TGTGCCAGCAGTTACGGTACAAGCGACTATGGCTACACCTTC
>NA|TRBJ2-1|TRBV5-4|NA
CASSFSLVGNEQFF
TGTGCCAGCAGCTTCAGTCTAGTGGGCAATGAGCAGTTCTTC
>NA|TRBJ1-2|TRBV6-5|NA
CASGQDYYGYTF
TGTGCCAGCGGTCAGGATTACTATGGCTACACCTTC
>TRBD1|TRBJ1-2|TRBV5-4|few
CASSRQGGSYGYTF
TGTGCCAGCAGCCGACAGGGCGGATCTTATGGCTACACCTTC
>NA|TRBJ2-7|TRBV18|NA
CASSTREQNEQYF
TGTGCCAGCTCCACGCGGGAACAAAACGAGCAGTACTTC
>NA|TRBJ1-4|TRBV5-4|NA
CASSPQGGEKLFF
TGTGCCAGCAGCCCTCAGGGAGGTGAAAAACTGTTTTTT
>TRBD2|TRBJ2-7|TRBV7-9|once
CASSEGGLAVYEQYF
TGTGCCAGCAGCGAGGGGGGACTAGCGGTCTACGAGCAGTACTTC
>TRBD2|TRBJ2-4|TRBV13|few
CASGLAAKNIQYF
TGTGCCAGCGGACTAGCAGCCAAAAACATTCAGTACTTC
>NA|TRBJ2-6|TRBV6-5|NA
CASSDNSGANGLTF
TGTGCCAGCAGCGACAACTCTGGGGCCAACGGCCTGACTTTC
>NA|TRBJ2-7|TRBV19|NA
CASSPQGGLYEQYF
TGTGCCAGTAGTCCCCAAGGCGGGTTGTACGAGCAGTACTTC